This TCR beta chain was sequenced for a study of spatial heterogeneity in lung cancer. The CDR3 covers 14 residues. V was clipped by 2 bases and J by 3 bases, with 10 bases between them. In germline, CDR1 is SEHNR, CDR2 FQNEAQ (reference sequence). Many counts were recorded for this clonotype. TCRdb reprocessed the 5' RACE reads via MiXCR and lists one record per CDR3 protein. Of fewer than 45,000 distinct CDR3 sequences listed, 6.5% to 9% are singletons. Stated time point: sample taken at primary tumor resection. The clonotype was recovered from a female donor with early-stage non-small cell lung cancer. V and J are TRBV7-9 and TRBJ2-5; D not certain. This specimen was PBMCs, taken at surgery. Here the CDR3 reads CASSLSAAKETQYF. The CDR3 coding sequence is TGTGCCAGCAGCTTATCCGCGGCGAAAGAGACCCAGTACTTC.